The clone carrying this T cell receptor (beta chain) was counted many times. The antigen remains unidentified. RNA transcripts served as the template for amplifying TCR beta CDR3 regions. Researchers ran a first-round RT-PCR on the TCR CDR3 using the HTBI primer set. TCRdb used MiXCR to reprocess the multiplex PCR reads, holding one entry per CDR3 protein. The table shows around 350,000 distinct CDR3 sequences, with about 18% occurring only once. The sample is drawn from a study of T cells in Graves' hyperthyroidism and ophthalmopathy. Broader study findings: The blood repertoire included most of the expanded thyroid clonotypes above 0.001. Ophthalmopathy was distinguished from stable hyperthyroidism by 13 V-J signatures.

It was uncontrolled infection, other autoimmune disease, pregnancy or lactation that excluded patients. Diagnoses rested on clinical symptoms, serum thyroxine and TRAb, thyroid ultrasound and orbital computed tomography. J lost 2 bases, V lost 0 bases, and 3 bases had no gene match. The CDR3 contains 16 residues. The germline CDR1 and CDR2 sequences are SGHTA and FQGNSA. This TCR was recovered from a woman younger than 35 with Graves' hyperthyroidism. Input material: blood. V usage is TRBV7-2 and J usage is TRBJ2-7; 11 bases are a match to TRBD2. CDR3 DNA: TGTGCCAGCAGCTTAGCGACTAGCGGGGTCCCCTACGAGCAGTACTTC. As protein: CASSLATSGVPYEQYF.